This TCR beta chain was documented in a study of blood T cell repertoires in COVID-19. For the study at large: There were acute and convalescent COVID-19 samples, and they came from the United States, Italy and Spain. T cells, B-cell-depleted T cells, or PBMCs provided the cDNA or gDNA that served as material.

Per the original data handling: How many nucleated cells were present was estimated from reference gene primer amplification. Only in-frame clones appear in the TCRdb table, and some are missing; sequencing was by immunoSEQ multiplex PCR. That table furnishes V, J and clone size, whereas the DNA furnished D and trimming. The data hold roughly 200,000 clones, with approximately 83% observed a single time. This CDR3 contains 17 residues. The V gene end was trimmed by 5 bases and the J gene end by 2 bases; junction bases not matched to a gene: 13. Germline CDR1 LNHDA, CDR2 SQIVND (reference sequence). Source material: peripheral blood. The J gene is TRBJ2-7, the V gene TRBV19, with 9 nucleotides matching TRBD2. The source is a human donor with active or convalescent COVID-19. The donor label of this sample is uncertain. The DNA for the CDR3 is TGTGCCAGTAGTTCAGAAGCTAGCGGGATACGACCCTACGAGCAGTACTTC. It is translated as CASSSEASGIRPYEQYF.